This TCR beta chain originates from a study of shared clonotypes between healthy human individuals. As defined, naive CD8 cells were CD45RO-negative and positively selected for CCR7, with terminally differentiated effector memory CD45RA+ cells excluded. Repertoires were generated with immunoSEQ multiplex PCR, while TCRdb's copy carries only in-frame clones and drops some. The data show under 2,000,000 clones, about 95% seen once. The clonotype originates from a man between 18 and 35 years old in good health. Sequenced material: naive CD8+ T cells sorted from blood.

The CDR3 reads CSVEPTTGVSWTDTQYF. The CDR3 DNA reads TGCAGCGTTGAACCTACAACGGGGGTTTCGTGGACAGATACGCAGTATTTT. This chain links TRBV29-1 with TRBJ2-3; possible D gene TRBD2, 6 bases. The CDR3 is made up of 17 amino acids. Looked up from germline, CDR1 is SQVTM and CDR2 is ANQGSEA. Between the trimmed V and J ends, which lost 2 bases and 3 bases, there was a span of 21 bases.